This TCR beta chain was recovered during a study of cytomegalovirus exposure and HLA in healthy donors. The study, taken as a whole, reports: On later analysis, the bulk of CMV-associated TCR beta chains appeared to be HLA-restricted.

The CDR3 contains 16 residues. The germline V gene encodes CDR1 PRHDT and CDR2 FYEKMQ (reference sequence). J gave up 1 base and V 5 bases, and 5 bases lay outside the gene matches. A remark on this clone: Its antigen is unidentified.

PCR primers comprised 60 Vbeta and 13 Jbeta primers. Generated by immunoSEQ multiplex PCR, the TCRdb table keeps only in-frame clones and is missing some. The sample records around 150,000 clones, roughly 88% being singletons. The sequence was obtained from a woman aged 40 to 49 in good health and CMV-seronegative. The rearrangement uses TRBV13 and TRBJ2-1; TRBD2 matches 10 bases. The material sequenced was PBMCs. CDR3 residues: CASSPPGLASYNEQFF. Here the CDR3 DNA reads TGTGCCAGCAGCCCCCCGGGACTAGCGTCCTACAATGAGCAGTTCTTC. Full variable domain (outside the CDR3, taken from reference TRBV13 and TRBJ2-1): AAGVIQSPRHLIKEKRETATLKCYPIPRHDTVYWYQQGPGQDPQFLISFYEKMQSDKGSIPDRFSAQQFSDYHSELNMSSLELGDSALYFCASSPPGLASYNEQFFGPGTRLTVL.